Included here is one T cell receptor beta chain sequence, with context. Its antigen is not identified. The data were produced by immunoSEQ multiplex PCR, yet TCRdb's version contains in-frame clones alone and is incomplete. The repertoire holds fewer than 20,000 clones, with roughly 86% as singletons. The sample comes from a study of STAT3 mutations in large granular lymphocyte leukemia. Study-wide points: At least one immunodominant TCR beta clonotype appeared in every T-cell large granular lymphocyte leukemia patient.

Germline V CDR1 and CDR2: SGHRS, YFSETQ. The CDR3 loop spans 14 amino acids. V was shortened by 4 bases and J by 8 bases, with 18 bases between the two germline ends. The chain links TRBV5-1 to TRBJ1-2; TRBD1 might be the D (5 bases). The source material was peripheral blood mononuclear cells. The sequence was obtained from a man aged 45-65 years with T-cell large granular lymphocyte leukemia. Some clones in this sample may be carry-over from other donors' samples. CDR3 in amino acids: CASSHAGGSTGYTF. The CDR3 region has the DNA TGCGCCAGCAGCCACGCCGGGGGATCCACCGGCTACACCTTC. The whole variable domain, remainder taken from reference TRBV5-1 and TRBJ1-2, is KAGVTQTPRYLIKTRGQQVTLSCSPISGHRSVSWYQQTPGQGLQFLFEYFSETQRNKGNFPGRFSGRQFSNSRSEMNVSTLELGDSALYLCASSHAGGSTGYTFGSGTRLTVV.